Presented here are 21 T cell receptor beta chains from one specimen sequenced in a study of OX40 agonist ivuxolimab in advanced cancers. Only in-frame clones appear in the TCRdb table, and some are missing; sequencing was by immunoSEQ multiplex PCR. The data contain 60,000 to 100,000 clones, about 84% of them singletons. This specimen consisted of CD4+ or CD8+ T cells sorted from blood, obtained in a trial of the OX40 agonist ivuxolimab. The receptors were sampled from an adult with an advanced solid tumor such as melanoma, head and neck, liver or kidney cancer.

The rearrangement joins TRBV14 to TRBJ2-7; D is unclear. V dropped 0 bases and J dropped 1 base, with 7 bases sitting between them. Germline V gene sequence: CDR1 SGHDN, CDR2 FVKESK. The CDR3 has 14 amino acids. This CDR3 reads CASSQDRVSYEQYF. The CDR3 DNA reads as TGTGCCAGCAGCCAAGATAGGGTGTCCTACGAGCAGTACTTC.

This clone occurred once. The V gene is TRBV5-1, the J gene TRBJ2-1; TRBD1 is a possible D gene (5 bases). CDR3 length: 15 amino acids. CDR1 is SGHRS, CDR2 YFSETQ, per germline. Trimming shortened V by 8 bases and J by 8 bases, and 23 bases separated the two germline ends. CDR3 DNA sequence: TGCGCCAGTAATGATAAGGGGTTAGGTGTGGATGAGCAGTTCTTC. This translates into CASNDKGLGVDEQFF.

The chain couples TRBV5-5 to TRBJ2-1; D may be TRBD1 (7 bases). The CDR3 is 15 amino acids. Germline loops: CDR1 SGHKS, CDR2 YYEKEE (reference sequence). V shed 1 base and J shed 7 bases, with 15 bases lying between them. The DNA for the CDR3 is TGTGCCAGCAGCTTGTGGGGGGACAGCCGAAATGAGCAGTTCTTC. This gives the protein CASSLWGDSRNEQFF.

The chain employs TRBV11-2 and TRBJ2-3; 10 bases are shared with TRBD2. The CDR3 spans 15 residues. Germline loops: CDR1 SGHAT, CDR2 FQNNGV. Losses at the gene ends were 2 bases for V and 4 bases for J; bases not matched to a gene: 3. The CDR3 reads CASSLKRGGPDTQYF. For the CDR3, the DNA is TGTGCCAGCAGCTTAAAGCGGGGGGGCCCAGATACGCAGTATTTT.

The chain recombines TRBV6-5 with TRBJ1-1; no clear D. Germline V gives CDR1 MNHEY, CDR2 SVGAGI. The CDR3 is 13 residues long. V lost 8 bases and J lost 1, with 11 bases in between. CDR3 sequence reads: CASFNTENTEAFF. The CDR3, as DNA: TGTGCCAGCTTTAACACGGAGAACACTGAAGCTTTCTTT.

This rearrangement joins TRBV19 to TRBJ2-2; TRBD1 matches 7 bases. V lost 9 bases and J lost 3; bases outside the gene matches: 13. Germline loops: CDR1 LNHDA, CDR2 SQIVND (reference sequence). The CDR3 sequence is 16 residues long. The DNA for the CDR3 is TGTGCCAGCACTAAACAGGGGCCCCTGGACACCGGGGAGCTGTTTTTT. As protein: CASTKQGPLDTGELFF.

The gene calls are TRBV28 and TRBJ1-4; TRBD1 matches at 9 bases. Germline V gives CDR1 MDHEN, CDR2 SYDVKM. V lost 6 bases and J lost 10; bases outside the gene matches: 12. This CDR3 is built from 15 residues. Written as DNA, the CDR3 is TGTGCCAGCAGCCACAGGACAGGGGAGGGGATAAAACTGTTTTTT. Translation: CASSHRTGEGIKLFF. Supplemented by reference TRBV28 and TRBJ1-4, the full variable domain reads DVKVTQSSRYLVKRTGEKVFLECVQDMDHENMFWYRQDPGLGLRLIYFSYDVKMKEKGDIPEGYSVSREKKERFSLILESASTNQTSMYLCASSHRTGEGIKLFFGSGTQLSVL.

This chain connects TRBV5-4 to TRBJ2-2; perhaps TRBD2 as D (7 bases). The V gene lost 4 bases and the J gene lost 0 bases, with 13 bases spanning the gap. The CDR3 length is 16 residues. Germline V gene data show CDR1 as SGHNT and CDR2 as YYREEE (reference sequence). In DNA form, the CDR3 reads TGTGCCAGCAGCCTGACGGGGGGCCCGAACACCGGGGAGCTGTTTTTT. This gives the protein CASSLTGGPNTGELFF.

The chain has TRBV29-1 and TRBJ1-2; D unclear. The CDR3 totals 11 residues. Trimming stripped 2 bases from V and 0 bases from J, with 1 base between. Germline assignment: CDR1 SQVTM and CDR2 ANQGSEA. CDR3 in amino acids: CSVEPNYGYTF. As DNA, the CDR3 is TGCAGCGTTGAACCTAACTATGGCTACACCTTC.

The J gene is TRBJ1-1, the V gene TRBV28; D unclear. CDR1 and CDR2 from the germline V gene are MDHEN and SYDVKM. The CDR3 extends over 14 amino acids. The germline V and J ends were trimmed by 6 bases and 10 bases, with 21 bases remaining between them. For the CDR3, the DNA is TGTGCCAGCAGCGCAGGAGCCAACTTGATAGGAGCTTTCTTT. This gives the protein CASSAGANLIGAFF.

The gene calls are TRBV7-3 and TRBJ2-1, with TRBD2 as a possible D gene (6 bases). CDR3 length equals 11 residues. Trimming took 2 bases from V and 15 from J, leaving 11 bases between them. The V gene's germline CDR1 is SGHTA and CDR2 FQGTGA. The CDR3 nucleotides read TGTGCCAGCAGCTTAGACGGGGGTTGGTTCTTC. Residues: CASSLDGGWFF. Full variable domain (remainder filled in from reference TRBV7-3 and TRBJ2-1): GAGVSQTPSNKVTEKGKYVELRCDPISGHTALYWYRQSLGQGPEFLIYFQGTGAADDSGLPNDRFFAVRPEGSVSTLKIQRTERGDSAVYLCASSLDGGWFFGPGTRLTVL.

The rearrangement joins TRBV6-6 to TRBJ1-2, with TRBD1 matching 9 bases. The CDR3 contains 15 residues. Germline CDR1 and CDR2: MNHNY and SVGAGI (reference sequence). Trimming cost V 3 bases and J 6 bases; bases outside gene matches: 8. CDR3 amino acids: CASSYSGQGWDGYTF. As DNA, the CDR3 is TGTGCCAGCAGTTATTCGGGACAGGGATGGGATGGCTACACCTTC.

The V and J genes are TRBV4-3 and TRBJ1-2, with TRBD1 matching 10 bases. CDR1 and CDR2 (germline): LGHNA, YSLEER. The CDR3 length is 14 residues. The junction had 2 bases not matched to a gene; V was cut back by 3 bases and J by 4 bases. CDR3: CASSQGDRGYGYTF. The CDR3 DNA follows: TGCGCCAGCAGCCAGGGGGACAGGGGCTATGGCTACACCTTC.

The chain carries TRBV12-5 and TRBJ2-7, with no clear D. This CDR3 has 12 amino acids. From germline, CDR1 is LGHNT and CDR2 FRNRAP. Trimming took 5 bases from V and 6 from J, leaving 11 bases between them. The CDR3 loop reads CASGPSWGEQYF. DNA of the CDR3: TGTGCTAGTGGTCCATCGTGGGGCGAGCAGTACTTC.

The rearrangement joins TRBV18 to TRBJ1-5, with TRBD1 matching 7 bases. The length of the CDR3 is 15 residues. V lost 3 bases to trimming and J lost 5 bases; unmatched junction nucleotides: 7. Germline V lookup: CDR1 KGHSH, CDR2 LQKENI. Written as DNA, the CDR3 is TGTGCCAGCTCACCTTCTACAGGGGAATATCAGCCCCAGCATTTT. This gives the protein CASSPSTGEYQPQHF.

The chain links TRBV27 to TRBJ1-4, with a possible D match to TRBD1 (5 bases). Germline CDR1 is MNHEY and CDR2 is SMNVEV (reference sequence). CDR3 length: 16 residues. The V and J ends lost 4 bases and 1 base respectively, with 13 bases between them. The CDR3 sequence is CASSSGWGRTNEKLFF. The DNA of the CDR3 is TGTGCCAGCAGTTCGGGTTGGGGCAGAACTAATGAAAAACTGTTTTTT.

This chain links TRBV5-5 with TRBJ2-7, with a weak D call TRBD1 (7 bases). Germline V gene lookup returns CDR1 SGHKS and CDR2 YYEKEE (reference sequence). V was clipped by 2 bases and J by 0 bases, with 12 bases between them. CDR3 size: 15 residues. The CDR3 sequence is CASSFRQGLSYEQYF. The DNA of the CDR3 is TGTGCCAGCAGCTTCCGACAGGGACTCTCCTACGAGCAGTACTTC.

This chain connects TRBV10-3 to TRBJ2-1; the match to TRBD2 covers 9 bases. Unmatched junction bases numbered 13, after V lost 10 bases and J lost 6 bases. The CDR3 extends over 15 amino acids. Germline CDR1 ENHRY, CDR2 SYGVKD. CDR3 in DNA: TGTGCCACCAGCGGTCTAGCGGGATTTTTCAATGAGCAGTTCTTC. Protein: CATSGLAGFFNEQFF.

The rearrangement uses TRBV7-2 and TRBJ2-1; the D gene is possibly TRBD2 (6 bases). The CDR3 is 17 amino acids. With 2 bases removed from V and 4 bases from J, the gap between germline ends came to 18 bases. Germline V gene sequence: CDR1 SGHTA, CDR2 FQGNSA. CDR3 sequence (DNA): TGTGCCAGCAGCTTAACCACGGGAGTTGGACTTTACAATGAGCAGTTCTTC. It yields the protein CASSLTTGVGLYNEQFF.

The chain uses TRBV30 and TRBJ1-2, with a possible D match to TRBD1 (6 bases). V was pared by 0 bases and J by 6 bases, with 17 bases between. Germline V gives CDR1 GTSNPN, CDR2 SVGIG (reference sequence). The CDR3 runs to 15 residues. The DNA for the CDR3 is TGTGCCTGGAGTGTTACAGGGCAAGGATCGCATGGCTACACCTTC. Protein: CAWSVTGQGSHGYTF.

V gene TRBV5-1 combines with J gene TRBJ2-1; no clear D gene. In germline, CDR1 is SGHRS, CDR2 YFSETQ. V lost 0 bases and J 3 bases, leaving 10 bases between the germline ends. This CDR3 has 15 amino acids. CDR3 residues: CASSLDFSDYNEQFF. For the CDR3, the DNA is TGCGCCAGCAGCTTGGATTTCAGCGACTACAATGAGCAGTTCTTC. The variable domain in full, completed from reference TRBV5-1 and TRBJ2-1, reads KAGVTQTPRYLIKTRGQQVTLSCSPISGHRSVSWYQQTPGQGLQFLFEYFSETQRNKGNFPGRFSGRQFSNSRSEMNVSTLELGDSALYLCASSLDFSDYNEQFFGPGTRLTVL.